The present entry profiles one T cell receptor beta chain with its context. The antigen is not known. The missing CDR3 end, 3 residues past where the read stops, is filled in from the germline J gene. TCR beta CDR3 amplified by multiplex PCR from roughly 1,100 ng genomic DNA. The assay was immunoSEQ multiplex PCR, and TCRdb's table has in-frame clones only and misses some. This sample's table has around 30,000 clones. This record comes from a study of T cells in women clearing cervical HPV infection. Study in general: Controls gave blood once infection was undetectable; cases at lesion identification.

General observations from the study: TRBV6-7 abundance was lower in cases than controls (roughly 0.11% versus 0.16%). A classifier using richness and V gene abundances reached an AUC of more than 0.8.

The CDR3 runs 15 residues. CDR1 is GTSNPN and CDR2 is SVGIG in the germline V gene (reference sequence). Unmatched junction bases numbered 5, after V lost 0 bases and J lost 8 bases. The chain links TRBV30 to TRBJ2-1; 12 bases line up with TRBD2. This clonotype originated in a woman between 18 and 75 years old with a cervical HPV16 infection that either progressed to CIN3+ or cleared (not recorded which). The sample taken for sequencing was blood buffy coat. CDR3 protein: CAWSVLAGGPDEQFF. Partial CDR3 DNA: TGTGCCTGGAGTGTCCTAGCGGGGGGGCCAGATGAG.